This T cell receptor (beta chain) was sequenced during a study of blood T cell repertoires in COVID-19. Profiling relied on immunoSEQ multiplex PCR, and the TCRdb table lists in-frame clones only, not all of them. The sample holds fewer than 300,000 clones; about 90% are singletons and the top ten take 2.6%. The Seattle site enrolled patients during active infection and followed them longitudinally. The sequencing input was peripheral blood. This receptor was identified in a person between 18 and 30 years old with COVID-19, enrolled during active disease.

The CDR3 coding sequence is TGTGCCAGCAGCGTAGGTGGTGCGGGAGGGTTGTACGAGCAGTACTTC. It specifies CASSVGGAGGLYEQYF. This sequence joins TRBV9 and TRBJ2-7, with 9 nucleotides matching TRBD2. The V gene's germline CDR1 is SGDLS and CDR2 YYNGEE. The CDR3 sequence is 16 residues long. The V gene end was trimmed by 0 bases and the J gene end by 4 bases; junction bases not matched to a gene: 8.